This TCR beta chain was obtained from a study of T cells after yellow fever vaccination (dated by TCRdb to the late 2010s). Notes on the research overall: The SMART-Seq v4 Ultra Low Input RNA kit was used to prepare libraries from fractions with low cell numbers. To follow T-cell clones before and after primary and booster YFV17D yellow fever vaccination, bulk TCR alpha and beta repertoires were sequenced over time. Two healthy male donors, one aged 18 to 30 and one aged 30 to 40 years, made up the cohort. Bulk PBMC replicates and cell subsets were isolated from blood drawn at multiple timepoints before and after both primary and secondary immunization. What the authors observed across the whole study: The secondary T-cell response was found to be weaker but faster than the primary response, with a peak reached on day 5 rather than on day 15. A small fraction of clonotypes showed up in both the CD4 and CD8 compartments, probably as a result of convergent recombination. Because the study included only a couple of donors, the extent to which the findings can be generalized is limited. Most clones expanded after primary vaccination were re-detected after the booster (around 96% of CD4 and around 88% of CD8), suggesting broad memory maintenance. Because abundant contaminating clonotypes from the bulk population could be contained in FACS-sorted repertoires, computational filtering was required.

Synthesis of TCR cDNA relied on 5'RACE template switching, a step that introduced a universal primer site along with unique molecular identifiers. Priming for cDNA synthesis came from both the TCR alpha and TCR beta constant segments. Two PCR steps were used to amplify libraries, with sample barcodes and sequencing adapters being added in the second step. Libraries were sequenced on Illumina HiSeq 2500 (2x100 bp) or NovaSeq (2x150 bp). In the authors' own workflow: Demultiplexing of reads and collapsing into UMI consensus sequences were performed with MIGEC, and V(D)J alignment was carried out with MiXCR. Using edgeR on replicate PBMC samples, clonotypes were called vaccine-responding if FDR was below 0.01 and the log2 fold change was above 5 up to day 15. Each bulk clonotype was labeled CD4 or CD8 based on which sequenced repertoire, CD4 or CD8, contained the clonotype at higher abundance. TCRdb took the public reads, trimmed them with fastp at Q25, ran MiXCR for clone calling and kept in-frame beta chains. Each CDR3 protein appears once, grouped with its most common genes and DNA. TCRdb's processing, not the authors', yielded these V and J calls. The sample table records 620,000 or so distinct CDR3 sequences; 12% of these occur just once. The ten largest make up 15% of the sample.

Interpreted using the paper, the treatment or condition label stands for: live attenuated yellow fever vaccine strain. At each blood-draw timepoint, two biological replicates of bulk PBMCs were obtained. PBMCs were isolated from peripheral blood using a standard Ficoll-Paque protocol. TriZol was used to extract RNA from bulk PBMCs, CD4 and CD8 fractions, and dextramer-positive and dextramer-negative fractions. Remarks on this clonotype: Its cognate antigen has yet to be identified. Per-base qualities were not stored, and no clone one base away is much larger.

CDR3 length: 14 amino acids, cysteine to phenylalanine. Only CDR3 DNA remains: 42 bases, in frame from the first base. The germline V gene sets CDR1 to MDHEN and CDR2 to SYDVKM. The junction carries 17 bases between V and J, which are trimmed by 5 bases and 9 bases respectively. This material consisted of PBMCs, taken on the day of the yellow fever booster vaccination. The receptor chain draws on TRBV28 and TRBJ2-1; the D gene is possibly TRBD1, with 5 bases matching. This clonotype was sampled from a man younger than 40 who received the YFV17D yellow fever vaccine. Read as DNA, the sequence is TGTGCCAGCAGTACAATTGCAGGGCTCCGTGAGCAGTTCTTC. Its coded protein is CASSTIAGLREQFF. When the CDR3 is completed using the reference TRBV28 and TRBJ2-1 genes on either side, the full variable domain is DVKVTQSSRYLVKRTGEKVFLECVQDMDHENMFWYRQDPGLGLRLIYFSYDVKMKEKGDIPEGYSVSREKKERFSLILESASTNQTSMYLCASSTIAGLREQFFGPGTRLTVL.